This TCR beta chain derives from a study of molecular identifiers for immune sequencing clone quantification. Study information: Five aliquots were made in replicates from the RNA of around 18,000 or 91,000 naive CD8 cells, and four were sequenced.

The naive CD8 libraries originated from between about 18,000 and 1,000,000 sorted cells and drew on 10%, 30% or 50% RNA. Naive CD8 T cells, phenotype CD8+CD4-CCR7+CD45RA+, were sorted. Bulk TCR libraries were made with methods that had been previously described and with listed TCR primers. TCRdb analysed the PCR reads with MiXCR anew, one entry per CDR3 protein. This sample has about 70,000 distinct CDR3 sequences; about 18% occur once, and the top ten carry roughly 1.4%. This clonotype was seen ten or more times. V lost 0 bases, J lost 5 bases, and 8 bases stayed unmatched. This CDR3 spans 17 amino acids. Germline CDR1 is KGHDR and CDR2 is SFDVKD.

V is TRBV24-1 and J is TRBJ2-3; 9 bases are a match to TRBD1. This clonotype was obtained from a human donor in good health. Some libraries in this study had Jurkat cell RNA spiked in. Sequencing was carried out using naive CD8+ T cells from blood, with Jurkat cell RNA spiked in. Stated subset: FACS-sorted CD8+CD4-CCR7+CD45RA+ naive T cells. The CDR3 DNA sequence: TGTGCCACCAGTGATTTGAATCACAGGGGGCCGGTAGATACGCAGTATTTT. Translated: CATSDLNHRGPVDTQYF.